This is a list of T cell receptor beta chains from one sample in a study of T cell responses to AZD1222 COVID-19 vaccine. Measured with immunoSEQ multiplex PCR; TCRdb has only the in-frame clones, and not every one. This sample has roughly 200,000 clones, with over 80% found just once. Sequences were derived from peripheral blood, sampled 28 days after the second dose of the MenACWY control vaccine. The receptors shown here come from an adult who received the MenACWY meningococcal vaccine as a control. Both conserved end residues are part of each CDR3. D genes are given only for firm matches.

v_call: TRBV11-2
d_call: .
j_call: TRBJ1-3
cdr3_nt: TGTGCCAGCAGCTTAGATAAGTGGAGCTCCTCTGGAAACACCATATATTTT
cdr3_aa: CASSLDKWSSSGNTIYF

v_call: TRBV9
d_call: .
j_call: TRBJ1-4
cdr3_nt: TGTGCCAGCAGCGGAGGGGAAAAACTGTTTTTT
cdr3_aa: CASSGGEKLFF

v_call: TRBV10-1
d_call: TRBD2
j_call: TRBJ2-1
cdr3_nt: TGCGCCAGCAGCAAAGCGGGGGGTCCCCAATCCTACAATGAGCAGTTCTTC
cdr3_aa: CASSKAGGPQSYNEQFF

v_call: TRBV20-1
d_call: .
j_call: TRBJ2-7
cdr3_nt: TGCAGTGCTAGTGCTCCCGTCGGGAAGCCCTACGAGCAGTACTTC
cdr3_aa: CSASAPVGKPYEQYF

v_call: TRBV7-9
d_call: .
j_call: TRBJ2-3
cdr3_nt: TGTGCCAGCAGCTTAACCGGGACCCATGATACGCAGTATTTT
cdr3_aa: CASSLTGTHDTQYF

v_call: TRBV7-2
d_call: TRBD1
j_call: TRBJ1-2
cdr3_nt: TGTGCCAGCAGCTTCTCAGGACAGGCCCCCTATGGCTACACCTTC
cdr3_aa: CASSFSGQAPYGYTF

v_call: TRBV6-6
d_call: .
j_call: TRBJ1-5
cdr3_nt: TGTGCCAGCAGTTACTCTTACAGGGAGGGTCAGCCCCAGCATTTT
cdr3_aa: CASSYSYREGQPQHF

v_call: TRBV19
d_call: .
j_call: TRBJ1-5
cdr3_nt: TGTGCCAGTAGTATACAGGGTTATCAGCCCCAGCATTTT
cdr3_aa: CASSIQGYQPQHF

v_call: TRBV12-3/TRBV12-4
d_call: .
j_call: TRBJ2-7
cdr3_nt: TGTGCCAGCAGTTTAGCAGTGGCCTACGAGCAGTACTTC
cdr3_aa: CASSLAVAYEQYF

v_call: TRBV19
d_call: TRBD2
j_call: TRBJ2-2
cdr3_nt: TGTGCCAGTAGTAGCGGGGGGGCGGCCGGGGAGCTGTTTTTT
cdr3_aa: CASSSGGAAGELFF

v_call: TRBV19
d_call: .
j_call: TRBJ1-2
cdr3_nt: TGTGCCAGTACCTTGACAGTTCCCTATGGCTACACCTTC
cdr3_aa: CASTLTVPYGYTF

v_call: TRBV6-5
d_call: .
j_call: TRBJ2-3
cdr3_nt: TGTGCCAGCAGTTACAGGGGGACAAACACAGATACGCAGTATTTT
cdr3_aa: CASSYRGTNTDTQYF

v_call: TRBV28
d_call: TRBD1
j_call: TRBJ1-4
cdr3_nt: TGTGCCAGCAGTCTACGACAGGGGAATGAAAAACTGTTTTTT
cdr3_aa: CASSLRQGNEKLFF

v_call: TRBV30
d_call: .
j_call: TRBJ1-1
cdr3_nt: TGTGCCTGGAGGGAAGGAACGTACGAAGCTTTCTTT
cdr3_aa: CAWREGTYEAFF

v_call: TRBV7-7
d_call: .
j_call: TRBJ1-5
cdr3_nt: TGTGCCAGCAGCAAGGGCCAGCCCCAGCATTTT
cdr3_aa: CASSKGQPQHF

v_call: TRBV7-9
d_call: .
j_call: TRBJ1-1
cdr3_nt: TGTGCCAGCGATTCTGCGGGTGTTTACACTGAAGCTTTCTTT
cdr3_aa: CASDSAGVYTEAFF

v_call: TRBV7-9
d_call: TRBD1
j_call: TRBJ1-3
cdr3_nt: TGTGCCAGCAGCCCAACGACAGGGAAACACTCTGGAAACACCATATATTTT
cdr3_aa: CASSPTTGKHSGNTIYF

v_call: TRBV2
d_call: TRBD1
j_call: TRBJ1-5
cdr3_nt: TGTGCCAGCAGTATGGACAGGGGTAGCAATCAGCCCCAGCATTTT
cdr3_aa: CASSMDRGSNQPQHF

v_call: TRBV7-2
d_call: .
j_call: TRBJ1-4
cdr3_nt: TGTGCCAGCAGCCCGAGGAGGGGGGCGAATGAAAAACTGTTTTTT
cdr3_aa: CASSPRRGANEKLFF

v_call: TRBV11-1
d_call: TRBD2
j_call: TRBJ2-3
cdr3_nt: TGTGCCAGCAGCTTAGAGGCTAGCGGGGGGGAAGATACGCAGTATTTT
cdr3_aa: CASSLEASGGEDTQYF

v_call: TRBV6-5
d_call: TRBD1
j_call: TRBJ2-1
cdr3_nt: TGTGCCAGCAGTCGACTCGACAGGGGAAATGAGCAGTTCTTC
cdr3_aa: CASSRLDRGNEQFF

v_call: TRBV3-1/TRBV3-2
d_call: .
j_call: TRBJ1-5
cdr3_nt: TGTGCCAGCAGCGGGGACCTAAGGGGACAGCCCCAGCATTTT
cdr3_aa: CASSGDLRGQPQHF

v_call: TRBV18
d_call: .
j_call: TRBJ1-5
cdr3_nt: TGTGCCAGCTCACCGTTTCCGCCAGAGGTGACGCAGCCCCAGCATTTT
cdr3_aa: CASSPFPPEVTQPQHF